Below are 4 T cell receptor beta chains sequenced from a single sample in a study of T cell responses to AZD1222 COVID-19 vaccine (dated by TCRdb to the early 2020s). The meaning of the sample's time point label: baseline before first vaccination. Library generation was performed with the immunoSEQ multiplex PCR assay. In TCRdb, the immuneACCESS table is reduced to in-frame sequences with V and J assigned. These tables do not hold every clone; where another copy was compared, an unresolved V gene accounts for under half, and the others remain unexplained. Counted in this sample were fewer than 200,000 clones; about 91% of them appeared once. The ten largest account for approximately 0.49% of the sample. Material: peripheral blood, obtained on day 0 of AZD1222 vaccination. All receptors come from an adult in good health.

The chain joins TRBV19 to TRBJ2-2; D gene unclear. Germline V gives CDR1 LNHDA, CDR2 SQIVND (reference sequence). The CDR3 loop spans 17 amino acids. The V end was cut by 4 bases, the J end by 0 bases, with 15 bases between. As DNA, the CDR3 is TGTGCCAGTAGTACCTCCCTAGGGCCTGCGAACACCGGGGAGCTGTTTTTT. It codes for CASSTSLGPANTGELFF.

The chain recombines TRBV7-2 with TRBJ2-5; D not certain. CDR1 and CDR2 from the germline V gene are SGHTA and FQGNSA. This CDR3 comprises 15 residues. V shed 1 base and J shed 2 bases, with 11 bases lying between them. CDR3 region: CASSLGQFSQETQYF. As DNA, the CDR3 is TGTGCCAGCAGCTTAGGGCAGTTCTCACAAGAGACCCAGTACTTC.

The chain carries TRBV5-5 and TRBJ2-7; 8 bases align to TRBD1. V lost 0 bases to trimming and J lost 2 bases; unmatched junction nucleotides: 4. The germline gives CDR1 SGHKS, CDR2 YYEKEE (reference sequence). CDR3 length: 15 amino acids. The CDR3 sequence is CASSLGRTGPYEQYF. Here the CDR3 DNA reads TGTGCCAGCAGCTTGGGGCGGACAGGGCCCTACGAGCAGTACTTC.

Note on this clone: Other nucleotide sequences in the sample specify the same CDR3. The chain combines TRBV28 with TRBJ1-6; D remains unclear. The V end was cut by 5 bases, the J end by 7 bases, with 3 bases between. Germline V gene sequence: CDR1 MDHEN, CDR2 SYDVKM. The CDR3 has 11 amino acids. The CDR3 sequence: CASSPNSPLHF. Written as DNA, the CDR3 is TGTGCCAGCAGTCCGAATTCACCCCTCCACTTT.